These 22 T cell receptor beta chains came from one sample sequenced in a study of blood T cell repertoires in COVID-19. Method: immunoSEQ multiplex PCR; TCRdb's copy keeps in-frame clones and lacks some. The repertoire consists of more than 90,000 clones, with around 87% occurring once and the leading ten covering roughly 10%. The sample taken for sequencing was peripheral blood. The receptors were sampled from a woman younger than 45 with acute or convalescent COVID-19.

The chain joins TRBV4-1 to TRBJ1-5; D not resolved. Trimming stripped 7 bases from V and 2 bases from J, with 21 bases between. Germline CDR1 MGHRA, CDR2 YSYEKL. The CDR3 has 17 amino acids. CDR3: CASTPVPDPRGNQPQHF. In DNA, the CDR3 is TGCGCCAGCACCCCGGTCCCCGATCCGCGAGGCAATCAGCCCCAGCATTTT.

CDR3: CASSLEQGARSQPQHF. DNA for the CDR3: TGTGCCAGCAGCTTAGAACAGGGGGCGCGAAGTCAGCCCCAGCATTTT. This chain uses TRBV7-8 with TRBJ1-5, with 9 bases fitting TRBD1. CDR1 SGHVS and CDR2 FQNEAQ come from the germline V gene. This CDR3 is 16 amino acids long. The V gene end was trimmed by 1 base and the J gene end by 6 bases; junction bases not matched to a gene: 7.

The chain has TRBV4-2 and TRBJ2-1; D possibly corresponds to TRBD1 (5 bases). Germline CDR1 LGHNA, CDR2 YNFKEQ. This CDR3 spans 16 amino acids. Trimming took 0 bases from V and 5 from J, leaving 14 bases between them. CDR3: CASSQELQAGNNEQFF. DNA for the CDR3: TGTGCCAGCAGCCAAGAACTACAGGCAGGGAACAATGAGCAGTTCTTC.

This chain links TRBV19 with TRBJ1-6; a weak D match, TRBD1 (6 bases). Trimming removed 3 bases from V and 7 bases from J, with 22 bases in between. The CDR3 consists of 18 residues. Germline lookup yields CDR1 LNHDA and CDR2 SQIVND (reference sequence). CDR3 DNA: TGTGCCAGTAGTATGACTGCGGGTCGGAGCAGGGGAAATTCACCCCTCCACTTT. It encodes CASSMTAGRSRGNSPLHF. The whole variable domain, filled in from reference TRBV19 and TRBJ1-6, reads DGGITQSPKYLFRKEGQNVTLSCEQNLNHDAMYWYRQDPGQGLRLIYYSQIVNDFQKGDIAEGYSVSREKKESFPLTVTSAQKNPTAFYLCASSMTAGRSRGNSPLHFGNGTRLTVT.

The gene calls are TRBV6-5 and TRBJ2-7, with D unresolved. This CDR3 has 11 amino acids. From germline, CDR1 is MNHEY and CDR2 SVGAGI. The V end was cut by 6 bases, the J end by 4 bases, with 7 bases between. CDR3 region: CASRSPYEQYF. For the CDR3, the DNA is TGTGCCAGCAGGTCCCCTTACGAGCAGTACTTC.

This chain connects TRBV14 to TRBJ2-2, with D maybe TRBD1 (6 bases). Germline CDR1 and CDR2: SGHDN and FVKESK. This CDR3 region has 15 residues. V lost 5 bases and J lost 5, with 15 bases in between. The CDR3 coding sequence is TGTGCCAGCAGCTATCGACAGGTTAATACCGGGGAGCTGTTTTTT. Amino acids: CASSYRQVNTGELFF.

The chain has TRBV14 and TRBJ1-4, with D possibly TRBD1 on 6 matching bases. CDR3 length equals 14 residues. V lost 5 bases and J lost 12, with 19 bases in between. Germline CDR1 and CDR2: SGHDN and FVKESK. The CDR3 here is CASSGVQGREQLFF. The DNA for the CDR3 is TGTGCCAGCAGCGGCGTCCAGGGGAGGGAACAACTGTTTTTT.

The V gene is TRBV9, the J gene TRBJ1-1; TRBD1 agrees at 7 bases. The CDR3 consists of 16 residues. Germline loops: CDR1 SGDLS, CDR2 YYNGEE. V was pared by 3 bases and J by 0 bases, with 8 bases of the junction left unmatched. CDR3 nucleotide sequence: TGTGCCAGCAGCGCCGACAGGGCCGGTATGAACACTGAAGCTTTCTTT. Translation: CASSADRAGMNTEAFF.

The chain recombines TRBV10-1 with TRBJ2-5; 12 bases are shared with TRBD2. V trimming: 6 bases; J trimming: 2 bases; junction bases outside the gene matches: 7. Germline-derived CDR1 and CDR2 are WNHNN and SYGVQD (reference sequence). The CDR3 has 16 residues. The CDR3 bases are TGCGCCAGCAGAGTACTAGCGGGGGGCGTTCAAGAGACCCAGTACTTC. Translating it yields CASRVLAGGVQETQYF.

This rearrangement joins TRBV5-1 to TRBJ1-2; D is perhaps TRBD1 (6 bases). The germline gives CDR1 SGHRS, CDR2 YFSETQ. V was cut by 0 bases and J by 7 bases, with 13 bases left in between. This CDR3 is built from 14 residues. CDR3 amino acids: CASSLEPGHAGYTF. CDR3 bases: TGCGCCAGCAGCTTGGAACCGGGACATGCTGGCTACACCTTC. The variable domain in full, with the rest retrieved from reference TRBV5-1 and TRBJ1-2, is KAGVTQTPRYLIKTRGQQVTLSCSPISGHRSVSWYQQTPGQGLQFLFEYFSETQRNKGNFPGRFSGRQFSNSRSEMNVSTLELGDSALYLCASSLEPGHAGYTFGSGTRLTVV.

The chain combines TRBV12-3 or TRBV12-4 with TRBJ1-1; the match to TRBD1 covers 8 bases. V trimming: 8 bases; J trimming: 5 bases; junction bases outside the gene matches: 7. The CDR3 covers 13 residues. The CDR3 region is CASSLQGVTEAFF. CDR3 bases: TGTGCCAGCTCGTTACAGGGGGTGACTGAAGCTTTCTTT.

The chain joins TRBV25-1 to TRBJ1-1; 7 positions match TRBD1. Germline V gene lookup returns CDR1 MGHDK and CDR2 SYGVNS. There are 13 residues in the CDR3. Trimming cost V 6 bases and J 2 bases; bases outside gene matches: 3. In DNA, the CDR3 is TGTGCCAGCAGCGGGACAGCAAACACTGAAGCTTTCTTT. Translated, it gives CASSGTANTEAFF.

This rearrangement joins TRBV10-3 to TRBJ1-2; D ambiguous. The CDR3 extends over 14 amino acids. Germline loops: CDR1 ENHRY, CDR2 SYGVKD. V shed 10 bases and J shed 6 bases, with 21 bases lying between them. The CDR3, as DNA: TGTGCCAGCCTACCGTCAACAGTTCCCAATGGCTACACCTTC. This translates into CASLPSTVPNGYTF.

CDR3 in amino acids: CATSRDRGNTGELFF. As DNA, the CDR3 is TGTGCCACCAGCAGGGACAGGGGGAACACCGGGGAGCTGTTTTTT. This chain connects TRBV15 to TRBJ2-2; 9 nucleotides agree with TRBD1. The length of the CDR3 is 15 residues. V gave up 3 bases and J gave up 1 base; unmatched junction bases: 0. Germline lookup yields CDR1 LNHNV and CDR2 YYDKDF (reference sequence).

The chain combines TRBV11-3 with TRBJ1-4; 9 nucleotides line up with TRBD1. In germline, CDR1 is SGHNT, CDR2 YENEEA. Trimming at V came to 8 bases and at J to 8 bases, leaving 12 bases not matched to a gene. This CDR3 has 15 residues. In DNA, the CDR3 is TGTGCCAGCGCCCGGTCGGGACAGGGCACCGAAAAACTGTTTTTT. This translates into CASARSGQGTEKLFF.

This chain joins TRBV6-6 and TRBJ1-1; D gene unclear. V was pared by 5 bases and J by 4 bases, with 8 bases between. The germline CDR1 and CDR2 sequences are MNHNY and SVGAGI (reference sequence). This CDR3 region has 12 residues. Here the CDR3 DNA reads TGTGCCAGCAGTCAGCTAGGCACTGAAGCTTTCTTT. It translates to CASSQLGTEAFF.

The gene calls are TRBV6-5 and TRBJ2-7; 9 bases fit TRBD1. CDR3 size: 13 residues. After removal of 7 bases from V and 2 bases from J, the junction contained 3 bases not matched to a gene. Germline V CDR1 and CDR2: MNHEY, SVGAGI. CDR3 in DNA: TGTGCCAGCAAGGGGACAGGGCCCTACGAGCAGTACTTC. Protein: CASKGTGPYEQYF.

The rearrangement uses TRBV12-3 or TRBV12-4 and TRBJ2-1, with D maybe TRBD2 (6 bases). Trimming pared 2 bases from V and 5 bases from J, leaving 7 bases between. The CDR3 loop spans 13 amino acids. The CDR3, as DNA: TGTGCCAGCAGTTTATCGGGGGACAATGAGCAGTTCTTC. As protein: CASSLSGDNEQFF.

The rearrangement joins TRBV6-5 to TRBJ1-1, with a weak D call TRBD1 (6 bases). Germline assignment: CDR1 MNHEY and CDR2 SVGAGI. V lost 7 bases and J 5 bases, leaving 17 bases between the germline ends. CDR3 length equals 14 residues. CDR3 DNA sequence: TGTGCCAGCACCAAGGCTGGGGGCTATACTGAAGCTTTCTTT. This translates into CASTKAGGYTEAFF.

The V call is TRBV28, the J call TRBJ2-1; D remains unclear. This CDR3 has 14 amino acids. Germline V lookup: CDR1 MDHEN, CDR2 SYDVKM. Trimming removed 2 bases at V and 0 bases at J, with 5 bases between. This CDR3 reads CASSLVGSYNEQFF. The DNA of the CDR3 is TGTGCCAGCAGTTTAGTCGGCTCCTACAATGAGCAGTTCTTC.

The CDR3 DNA follows: TGTGCCAGCAGCTTAAGGGTGGGCGGACGGACTAGCGGGGGCTACGAGCAGTACTTC. Its translation: CASSLRVGGRTSGGYEQYF. The genes are TRBV7-8 and TRBJ2-7, with TRBD2 identical over 13 bases. The V and J ends lost 2 bases and 3 bases, in that order; junction bases with no gene match: 13. CDR1 and CDR2 (germline): SGHVS, FQNEAQ. The CDR3 length is 19 residues.

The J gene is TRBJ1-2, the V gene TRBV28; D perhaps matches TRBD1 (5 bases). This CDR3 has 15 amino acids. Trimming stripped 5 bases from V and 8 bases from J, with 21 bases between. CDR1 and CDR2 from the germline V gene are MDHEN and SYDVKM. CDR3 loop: CASSLLGQGGSGYTF. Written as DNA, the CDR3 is TGTGCCAGCAGTCTCTTGGGGCAGGGAGGGAGCGGCTACACCTTC.